These T cell receptor beta chains were read from a single sample in a study of blood T cell repertoires in COVID-19. Profiling relied on immunoSEQ multiplex PCR, and the TCRdb table lists in-frame clones only, not all of them. Of approximately 37,000 clones detected, 88% appear once; the ten largest clones hold 9%. Specimen: peripheral blood. Every receptor here comes from a woman aged 65 to 85 with acute or convalescent COVID-19. The CDR3 runs from the conserved cysteine through the conserved F or W. The order of the fields is clone size, J gene, D gene, V gene, CDR3 DNA, CDR3 protein. D genes are given only for firm matches. Clone size appears in some rows only: once, few, many, or a class for an expanded clone.

>NA|TRBJ1-4|NA|TRBV24-1
TGTGCCACCAGTGATGGACAGCCACGGGCTAATGAAAAACTGTTTTTT
CATSDGQPRANEKLFF
>NA|TRBJ2-1|TRBD1|TRBV4-1
TGCGCCAGCAGCCAGACATTAGGGACAGGGGGCAATGAGCAGTTCTTC
CASSQTLGTGGNEQFF
>NA|TRBJ2-3|NA|TRBV5-4
TGTGCCAGCAGCCTCGGACGGACTAGCACAGATACGCAGTATTTT
CASSLGRTSTDTQYF
>NA|TRBJ2-1|TRBD2|TRBV11-2
TGTGCCAGCAGCTTAGGTAGTCTAGCGGGGGGGTCGGAGCAGTTCTTC
CASSLGSLAGGSEQFF
>once|TRBJ2-2|TRBD1|TRBV18
TGTGCCAGCTCACCACGGGGGACAGAACTGAACACCGGGGAGCTGTTTTTT
CASSPRGTELNTGELFF
>NA|TRBJ1-1|TRBD1|TRBV29-1
TGCAGCGTTGAAGGGGACAGGGGTGACACTGAAGCTTTCTTT
CSVEGDRGDTEAFF
>NA|TRBJ2-1|TRBD2|TRBV4-3
TGCGCCAGCAGCCGCCGACTAGCGGGACCCTACAATGAGCAGTTCTTC
CASSRRLAGPYNEQFF
>NA|TRBJ1-5|NA|TRBV19
TGTGCCACAGGAGAGACAGGTCCGAGCAATCAGCCCCAGCATTTT
CATGETGPSNQPQHF
>few|TRBJ1-6|NA|TRBV20-1
TGCAGTGCTAGTCTCGGAGGGGATTCACCCCTCCACTTT
CSASLGGDSPLHF
>NA|TRBJ2-2|NA|TRBV15
TGTGCCACCAGCAGAGACGGTCAGGACACCGGGGAGCTGTTTTTT
CATSRDGQDTGELFF
>NA|TRBJ1-3|NA|TRBV11-2
TGTGCCAGCAGCTCCCTTGGAAACACCATATATTTT
CASSSLGNTIYF
>few|TRBJ2-5|NA|TRBV5-4
TGTGCCAGCAGCTTGCGACAGATAGAGACCCAGTACTTC
CASSLRQIETQYF
>NA|TRBJ1-1|NA|TRBV11-3
TGTGCCAGCAGCTTCGAACCTCCCAGGGCATCCACTGAAGCTTTCTTT
CASSFEPPRASTEAFF
>NA|TRBJ1-2|NA|TRBV3-1/TRBV3-2
TGTGCCAGCAGCCAAGAGGGAGAACGAGTTGGCTACACCTTC
CASSQEGERVGYTF
>NA|TRBJ1-1|NA|TRBV29-1
TGCAGCGTTGAACGGACAGCCGTAGCTTTCTTT
CSVERTAVAFF
>NA|TRBJ2-3|NA|TRBV18
TGTGCCAGCTCCGGTGTGGAGGGGAGCACAGATACGCAGTATTTT
CASSGVEGSTDTQYF
>NA|TRBJ2-3|NA|TRBV7-2
TGTGCCAGCAGCTACGGGGGTTCAGATACGCAGTATTTT
CASSYGGSDTQYF
>few|TRBJ1-1|NA|TRBV5-6
TGTGCCAGCAGCCCGGACACTGTGAACACTGAAGCTTTCTTT
CASSPDTVNTEAFF
>NA|TRBJ1-5|TRBD1|TRBV30
TGTGCCTGGGGACAGGGGGCCAATCAGCCCCAGCATTTT
CAWGQGANQPQHF
>NA|TRBJ1-2|NA|TRBV6-5
TGTGCCAGCAGGGAGGTGATGAACTATGGCTACACCTTC
CASREVMNYGYTF
>NA|TRBJ2-2|NA|TRBV7-2
TGTGCCAGCCGGGCGGGACAGACCAACACCGGGGAGCTGTTTTTT
CASRAGQTNTGELFF
>NA|TRBJ1-3|NA|TRBV19
TGTGCCAGTACCCAAAATGGGGGGGCGCGAGGAAACACCATATATTTT
CASTQNGGARGNTIYF
>NA|TRBJ2-5|TRBD2|TRBV29-1
TGCAGCGCGGGAGGAGTACAAGAGACCCAGTACTTC
CSAGGVQETQYF
>once|TRBJ1-5|TRBD1|TRBV5-1
TGCGCCAGCAGCCCGACAGGGAGTGTGGACAATCAGCCCCAGCATTTT
CASSPTGSVDNQPQHF
>NA|TRBJ1-3|NA|TRBV3-1/TRBV3-2
TGTGCCAGCAGCCCTATCCACTCTGGAAACACCATATATTTT
CASSPIHSGNTIYF
>NA|TRBJ1-5|NA|TRBV18
TGTGCCAGCTCACCACTGCGGGAAGGTCAGCCCCAGCATTTT
CASSPLREGQPQHF
>NA|TRBJ2-3|TRBD2|TRBV10-1
TGCGCCAGCAGTGATCAGCGGGGGGGGGCAGATACGCAGTATTTT
CASSDQRGGADTQYF
>NA|TRBJ1-3|TRBD1|TRBV5-5
TGTGCCAGCAGCTTTATACAGGGGACACTACCGGGAGGAAACACCATATATTTT
CASSFIQGTLPGGNTIYF
>NA|TRBJ2-1|NA|TRBV24-1
TGTGCCACCAGTCTCTACAATGAGCAGTTCTTC
CATSLYNEQFF
>NA|TRBJ2-5|NA|TRBV16
TGTGCCAGCAGCCCGCGGGCAGAAGAGACCCAGTACTTC
CASSPRAEETQYF
>NA|TRBJ2-3|TRBD1|TRBV14
TGTGCCAGCAGAACCGGGACAGCCGCAGATACGCAGTATTTT
CASRTGTAADTQYF
>NA|TRBJ2-3|TRBD2|TRBV7-9
TGTGCCACCCCCGGGAGGAGCTCTAGCACAGATACGCAGTATTTT
CATPGRSSSTDTQYF
>NA|TRBJ2-6|NA|TRBV18
TGTGCCAGCTCACCAGTAACTGTAAGCTCTGGGGCCAACGTCCTGACTTTC
CASSPVTVSSGANVLTF
>NA|TRBJ2-1|NA|TRBV19
TGTGCCAGTAGTATAGAGACCCAAGGGGTGAATGAGCAGTTCTTC
CASSIETQGVNEQFF
>NA|TRBJ2-3|TRBD2|TRBV11-2
TGTGCCAGCAGCCGGACTAGCGGGGGGCCCCTGGATACGCAGTATTTT
CASSRTSGGPLDTQYF
>NA|TRBJ2-5|NA|TRBV7-9
TGTGCCAGCAGCTTCGGAGAAGAGACCCAGTACTTC
CASSFGEETQYF
>NA|TRBJ2-2|TRBD2|TRBV12-3/TRBV12-4
TGTGCCAGCAGCTCGGGAGGCGGGGAGCTGTTTTTT
CASSSGGGELFF
>NA|TRBJ1-2|TRBD1|TRBV5-5
TGTGCCAGCAGCTCAGGGCCAGGGGGGTCCTATGGCTACACCTTC
CASSSGPGGSYGYTF
>NA|TRBJ2-5|NA|TRBV29-1
TGCAGCGTTGTGGCATCGACAGCACAAGAGACCCAGTACTTC
CSVVASTAQETQYF
>NA|TRBJ1-6|NA|TRBV6-5
TGTGCCAGCAGTTACAAGGGAGGCTCCTATAATTCACCCCTCCACTTT
CASSYKGGSYNSPLHF
>NA|TRBJ1-5|TRBD1|TRBV7-8
TGTGCCAGCAGCAGAACAGGGGGCCCACTTCAGCCCCAGCATTTT
CASSRTGGPLQPQHF
>NA|TRBJ1-6|TRBD1|TRBV27
TGTGCCAGCAGAATAGGACAGGGAAATTCACCCCTCCACTTT
CASRIGQGNSPLHF
>NA|TRBJ2-3|TRBD1|TRBV15
TGTGCCACCAGCAGGAGACAGGGGGCTGGGGCAGATACGCAGTATTTT
CATSRRQGAGADTQYF
>NA|TRBJ1-1|TRBD1|TRBV7-3
TGTGCCAGCAGCTCCAACATGGGACAGGCAGCTTTCTTT
CASSSNMGQAAFF
>few|TRBJ1-5|NA|TRBV15
TGTGCCACCAGCAGAGAAGGGGCCTACGAGCCCCAGCATTTT
CATSREGAYEPQHF
>NA|TRBJ1-1|NA|TRBV12-5
TGTGCTAGTGCCGGGGAGGGAGTGACTGAAGCTTTCTTT
CASAGEGVTEAFF
>NA|TRBJ2-1|NA|TRBV11-2
TGTGCCAGCAGCTTAGATGTATATGAGCAGTTCTTC
CASSLDVYEQFF
>NA|TRBJ1-4|NA|TRBV30
TGTGCCTGGAGTGTGTCGGGATCTGAAAAACTGTTTTTT
CAWSVSGSEKLFF
>NA|TRBJ1-2|NA|TRBV29-1
TGCAGCGCCGAGGATGCTTCCAGGGATGGATATGGCTACACCTTC
CSAEDASRDGYGYTF
>NA|TRBJ2-1|TRBD2|TRBV19
TGTGCCAGTAGTATAGTAGCGGGGGGGAGACTTGAGCAGTTCTTC
CASSIVAGGRLEQFF
>NA|TRBJ1-2|NA|TRBV6-6
TGTGCCAGCAGTCCCCAGGGTAACTATGGCTACACCTTC
CASSPQGNYGYTF
>NA|TRBJ2-5|NA|TRBV7-9
TGTGCCAGCAGCTTAGCAGGAGGGGAGACCCAGTACTTC
CASSLAGGETQYF
>NA|TRBJ1-4|NA|TRBV3-1/TRBV3-2
TGTGCCAGCAGCCAAAGACACCTTCCGGAGGGAAAACTGTTTTTT
CASSQRHLPEGKLFF